The source of this T cell receptor beta chain is a study of CD8 T cells in Susac syndrome. This CDR3 has 13 amino acids. The germline gives CDR1 SGHTA, CDR2 FQGTGA. Trimming left V 2 bases short and J 8 bases short, with 10 bases between. TCR beta sequences were obtained from blood CD8+ and CD4+ T cells. Purification of the CD8+ and CD4+ T cells relied on negative isolation, and TEMRA cells underwent FACS enrichment. RNA in amounts of 0.5 to 1 ug was reverse transcribed with random hexamers. The method of amplification for TCR beta CDR3 was immunoSEQ multiplex PCR, covering 54 Vbeta and 13 Jbeta. TCRdb re-analysed the immunoSEQ multiplex PCR reads in MiXCR, keeping a single row per CDR3 protein. The sample carries about 210,000 distinct CDR3 sequences, around 96% recorded once.

The sequenced sample was CD4+ T cells from PBMCs. The clonotype was recovered from a human donor with multiple sclerosis. V gene TRBV7-3 combines with J gene TRBJ2-4; perhaps TRBD2 as D (5 bases). The CDR3 reads CASSLGSEDIQYF. The CDR3 DNA reads as TGTGCCAGCAGCTTAGGATCGGAGGACATTCAGTACTTC.